This T cell receptor beta chain stems from a study of shared clonotypes between healthy human individuals. This clone was seen once. Each PCR replicate from the sorted subsets contained 150 to 250 ng DNA, which is some 31,000 T cell genomes. TCRdb keeps only in-frame clones here, not all; method: immunoSEQ multiplex PCR. Of about 2.1 million clones in the sample, 85% to 95% are singletons; the top ten hold 1.5% to 2%. V was clipped by 3 bases and J by 7 bases; unmatched bases: 4. The germline V gene has CDR1 MNHEY and CDR2 SMNVEV (reference sequence). This CDR3 has 14 residues. In the naive CD8 group, cells lacked CD45RO and were positively selected for CCR7, so terminally differentiated effector memory CD45RA+ cells were left out. The study enrolled healthy HIV-negative adults without recent acute infections or vaccinations as donors. Within Nashville, Tennessee resided all donors, each a Caucasian adult.

The sequence was collected from a man aged 18 to 29 in good health. Some clones in this sample may be carry-over from other donors' samples. Sequencing was performed on naive CD8+ T cells from PBMCs. The V call is TRBV27, the J call TRBJ2-1; 9 nucleotides align to TRBD2. The CDR3, as DNA: TGTGCCAGCAGTTTGCGGGAGGGCGGAAATGAGCAGTTCTTC. Translating gives CASSLREGGNEQFF.